Included here is one T cell receptor (beta chain) sequence, with context. The CDR3 is 16 amino acids. V lost 5 bases to trimming and J lost 5 bases; unmatched junction nucleotides: 13. Germline V gene lookup returns CDR1 SGHVS and CDR2 FNYEAQ. It was during active infection that Seattle patients were enrolled and then longitudinally followed. This entry comes from a study of blood T cell repertoires in COVID-19. Study information: The samples span acute and convalescent COVID-19 from the United States, Italy and Spain. PBMCs, B-cell-depleted T cells, or T cells provided the cDNA or gDNA that made up the material.

TCRdb's table, derived via immunoSEQ multiplex PCR, lists solely in-frame clones and lacks some. The sample includes a few hundred thousand clones, approximately 88% seen only once; the top ten take about 2.9%. The sequence was obtained from a woman under 40 with COVID-19, enrolled during active disease. The sample comprised peripheral blood. The chain has TRBV7-6 and TRBJ2-7; 9 positions match TRBD1. CDR3 nucleotides: TGTGCCAGCAGCCCCTCACCCGGGACAGGGTACCACGAGCAGTACTTC. Its translation is CASSPSPGTGYHEQYF.